This entry features one T cell receptor beta chain sequence. In germline, CDR1 is MNHNY, CDR2 SVGAGI (reference sequence). The length of the CDR3 is 16 residues. V was clipped by 0 bases and J by 6 bases, with 16 bases between them. These data come from a study of CD8 T cells in Susac syndrome. Random hexamers were used to reverse transcribe an amount of 0.5 to 1 ug RNA. Each CDR3 protein gets one entry after TCRdb re-called the immunoSEQ multiplex PCR reads with MiXCR. The sample shows 200,000 to 250,000 distinct CDR3 sequences, around nine tenths of them seen only once. The rearrangement joins TRBV6-6 to TRBJ2-3; a possible D gene is TRBD1 (7 bases). Sequenced input: CD8+ T cells from PBMCs. This receptor was obtained from a human donor with multiple sclerosis. Written as DNA, the CDR3 is TGTGCCAGCAGTTACTCCCATCAGGGGGGTGACGATACGCAGTATTTT. Translation gives CASSYSHQGGDDTQYF.